This T cell receptor beta chain came from a study of post-analysis software for immune sequencing data. Findings and caveats of the study: Among multiple sclerosis patients, normalized Chao1 diversity was significantly below that of controls. TRBV5-6, TRBV5-1 and TRBV20-1 belonged to a set of roughly 5 TRBV segments that were more frequent in patients than controls.

The TCR beta cDNA libraries carried unique molecular identifiers. TCRdb passed the PCR reads through MiXCR, listing each CDR3 protein once. In the table there are approximately 160,000 distinct CDR3 sequences, roughly 31% of which are singletons. Per germline, CDR1 LGHDT and CDR2 YNNKEL (reference sequence). The germline V and J ends were trimmed by 0 bases and 0 bases, with 3 bases remaining between them. This CDR3 is built from 15 residues. With respect to this clonotype: The antigen remains unidentified.

V usage is TRBV3-1 and J usage is TRBJ2-6; D not resolved. Input material: blood. The receptor was derived from a girl aged 5 to 17 with multiple sclerosis. CDR3 sequence: CASSQDVSGANVLTF. The CDR3 coding sequence is TGTGCCAGCAGCCAAGATGTCTCTGGGGCCAACGTCCTGACTTTC.